This is a list of T cell receptor beta chains from one sample in a study of T cell responses to AZD1222 COVID-19 vaccine. Sequencing used immunoSEQ multiplex PCR; TCRdb keeps in-frame clones, though not all of them. This sample has some 130,000 clones, with 91% found just once. The source material was peripheral blood, sampled 28 days after the second AZD1222 dose. The receptor source for this set is an adult who received the AZD1222 COVID-19 vaccine. Both conserved end residues are part of each CDR3.

V	J	CDR3
TRBV28	TRBJ2-5	CASTASGQETQYF
TRBV5-1	TRBJ1-2	CASSLVPLDGSYGYTF
TRBV19	TRBJ2-2	CASSPVHTGITGELFF
TRBV29-1	TRBJ1-1	CSVLAISNTEAFF
TRBV18	TRBJ2-7	CASSRVGAPPHEQYF
TRBV28	TRBJ1-6	CATMTVYNSPLHF
TRBV6-5	TRBJ1-6	CASRQGWDGNSPLHF
TRBV5-8	TRBJ1-5	CASSLMGDGNQPQHF
TRBV19	TRBJ1-1	CASSARDRGRGAFF
TRBV9	TRBJ2-7	CASSVGGLAGMYEQYF
TRBV18	TRBJ1-1	CASSHGTGRTEAFF
TRBV18	TRBJ2-2	CASRRTGETGELFF
TRBV30	TRBJ2-3	CAWSGGDTQYF
TRBV7-9	TRBJ1-3	CASSPTGTGRNTIYF
TRBV6-5	TRBJ1-4	CASSYSGSEDEKLFF
TRBV6-5	TRBJ2-5	CASSYSSAGSQETQYF
TRBV6-5	TRBJ2-1	CASSYRELSNEQFF
TRBV27	TRBJ2-7	CASSLQRQGDRGYEQYF
TRBV7-9	TRBJ1-4	CASSWATGVGEKLFF
TRBV4-1	TRBJ1-5	CASSQDRTGEGPYSNQPQHF
TRBV3-1/TRBV3-2	TRBJ2-2	CASSHRDLATWGGELFF
TRBV30	TRBJ1-2	CAWRTGGAGYGYTF
TRBV19	TRBJ1-5	CASSGQGGNQPQHF
TRBV7-8	TRBJ1-5	CASSQRDRPSGPQHF
TRBV27	TRBJ1-2	CASSLEGRGGYTF
TRBV12-3/TRBV12-4	TRBJ1-1	CASSFSMNTEAFF
TRBV7-3	TRBJ1-1	CASSPQGDTEAFF
TRBV18	TRBJ2-3	CASSEGIGARTQYF
TRBV2	TRBJ2-4	CASTPGTPIHIQYF
TRBV7-9	TRBJ2-5	CASSLGPRIQETQYF
TRBV6-5	TRBJ2-7	CASSRTASYEQYF
TRBV7-2	TRBJ2-1	CASSKGPGGAYNEQFF
TRBV27	TRBJ2-7	CASSFQSGIPIQYF
TRBV6-5	TRBJ2-7	CASSYSRQVSYEQYF
TRBV6-2/TRBV6-3	TRBJ2-3	CASSYYGLAEDPSTDTQYF
TRBV6-5	TRBJ2-1	CASTDGTSGNEQFF
TRBV12-3/TRBV12-4	TRBJ1-2	CASSFARGYGYTF
TRBV30	TRBJ1-3	CAWGLLAGNTIYF
TRBV6-5	TRBJ2-2	CASSYSWGGGTGELFF
TRBV9	TRBJ1-1	CASSVTVNTEAFF
TRBV30	TRBJ1-4	CAWSGSIEKLFF
TRBV5-1	TRBJ1-2	CASSLGMGGYTF
TRBV9	TRBJ1-2	CASSVVDRAHYGYTF
TRBV4-2	TRBJ1-2	CASSQDRESGYTF
TRBV11-3	TRBJ2-1	CASSLDANEQFF
TRBV2	TRBJ1-1	CASRDGEFEAFF
TRBV2	TRBJ1-2	CASSARTTNYGYTF
TRBV5-1	TRBJ1-3	CASSLDGQSSGNTIYF
TRBV28	TRBJ1-1	CASSFASSGANTEAFF
TRBV11-3	TRBJ2-1	CASSFGGGGNEQFF
TRBV12-3/TRBV12-4	TRBJ2-3	CASSLAGDTQYF